The T cell receptor (beta chain) described here comes from a study of blood T cell repertoires in COVID-19 (dated by TCRdb to the early 2020s). For the wider study: The collaborator samples originated in the United States, Italy and Spain and spanned the acute and convalescent phases of COVID-19. Sample metadata almost always included a de-identified subject ID, COVID-19 status, age in years and sex. The samples were drawn from two sources: the first 160 participants of the ongoing ImmuneRACE study, and 1,000 to 1,500 subjects contributed by 6 global collaborators. The material from the prospective study consisted of cDNA or gDNA derived from T cells, B-cell-depleted T cells, or PBMCs. Deeply sampled blood TCRbeta repertoires from subjects exposed to, actively infected with, or recovered from COVID-19 were included in the dataset. HLA class I and class II types, where available, came from metadata supplied by the sample provider rather than from assay-based typing. The repertoires were released in a freely available public database intended as a resource for research on the immune response to SARS-CoV-2.

The CDR3 holds 16 amino acids from the cysteine to the phenylalanine. The entry retains the CDR3 DNA only, 48 bases that are in frame from base 1. CDR1 and CDR2 are drawn from the germline V gene: SGHRS, YFSETQ. V trim: 2 bases; J trim: 3 bases; unmatched bases: 5. The immunoSEQ Assay, a bias-controlled multiplex PCR, was used to amplify TCRbeta CDR3 regions from genomic DNA. For the original study's pipeline: The number of nucleated cells in each sample was estimated by amplification of reference gene primers within the assay. To quantify the absolute abundance of each unique TCRbeta CDR3 rearrangement, sequence reads were collapsed and filtered. For each sample, productive Simpson clonality was calculated as the square root of Simpson's diversity index across productive rearrangements. The immuneACCESS repertoire file appears here via TCRdb, limited to in-frame rearrangements. These files lack a portion of the clones; in checked studies, under half of the deficit traces to unresolved V genes, and the cause of the others is not known. V and J calls and clone size come straight from that table; D and trimming were deduced from the DNA. This sample has about 180,000 clones in its table, and 89% of those were observed once. Jointly, the top ten make up 2% to 2.5% of the sample.

As concerns this clone: It lacks a known antigen. No base quality values were provided; no much bigger clone lies one nucleotide off.

Participants in the prospective study were aged roughly 18 to 100 years, lived in 20 to 25 United States geographic areas, and enrolled through a virtual design. In the prospective study, participants were assigned to cohorts based on the clinical history participants reported in a screening survey and a study questionnaire. Each participant in the prospective study had whole blood, serum and a nasopharyngeal or oropharyngeal swab collected by mobile phlebotomists. Over a roughly 2-month period, participants in the prospective study had the option of providing additional blood draws and questionnaires. Blood samples from the prospective study were shipped frozen or at room temperature prior to DNA extraction. The paper as a whole reports these results and caveats: The amount of clinical and demographic metadata varied by source and participant and was provided uncurated.

This TCR derives from a woman aged 40 to 50 with acute COVID-19. What was sequenced was PBMCs or T cells enriched from blood (not recorded which). The chain employs TRBV5-1 and TRBJ1-4; 9 central bases correspond to TRBD1. The CDR3 here reads CASSFGTGRANEKLFF. DNA sequence: TGCGCCAGCAGCTTTGGGACAGGGAGGGCTAATGAAAAACTGTTTTTT. The variable domain in full, with residues beyond the CDR3 obtained from the reference TRBV5-1 and TRBJ1-4 genes, is KAGVTQTPRYLIKTRGQQVTLSCSPISGHRSVSWYQQTPGQGLQFLFEYFSETQRNKGNFPGRFSGRQFSNSRSEMNVSTLELGDSALYLCASSFGTGRANEKLFFGSGTQLSVL.